The subject of this entry is one T cell receptor (beta chain). Researchers barred patients who had uncontrolled infection, other autoimmune disease, pregnancy or lactation. The sample originates from a study of T cells in Graves' hyperthyroidism and ophthalmopathy. This CDR3 region has 13 residues. CDR1 is SQVTM and CDR2 is ANQGSEA in the germline V gene. Trimming cost V 3 bases and J 0 bases, with 8 bases left between them. Amplification targeted TCR beta CDR3 regions from RNA transcripts. The HTBI primer set served for first-round RT-PCR of the TCR CDR3. TCRdb redid the calling of the multiplex PCR reads with MiXCR, one entry per CDR3 protein. The table includes approximately 570,000 distinct CDR3 sequences, about 20% detected once.

The chain links TRBV29-1 to TRBJ1-1; a weak D match, TRBD1 (6 bases). The sample consisted of blood. The clonotype comes from a man in his forties with Graves' ophthalmopathy. CDR3 DNA: TGCAGCGTTGAGGGGGCTATGAACACTGAAGCTTTCTTT. Its translation is CSVEGAMNTEAFF.